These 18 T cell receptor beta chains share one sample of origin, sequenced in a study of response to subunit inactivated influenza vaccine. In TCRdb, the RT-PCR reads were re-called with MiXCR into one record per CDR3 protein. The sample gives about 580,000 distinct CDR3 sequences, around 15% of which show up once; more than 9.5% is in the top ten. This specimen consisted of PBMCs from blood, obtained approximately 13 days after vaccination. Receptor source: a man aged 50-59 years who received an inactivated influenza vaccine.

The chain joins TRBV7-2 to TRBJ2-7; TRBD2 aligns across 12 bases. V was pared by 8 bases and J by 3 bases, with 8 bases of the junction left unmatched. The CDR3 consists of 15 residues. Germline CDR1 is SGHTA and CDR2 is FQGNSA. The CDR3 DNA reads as TGTGCCAGCGTCCCGGGACTAGCGGGCTTCTACGAGCAGTACTTC. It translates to CASVPGLAGFYEQYF.

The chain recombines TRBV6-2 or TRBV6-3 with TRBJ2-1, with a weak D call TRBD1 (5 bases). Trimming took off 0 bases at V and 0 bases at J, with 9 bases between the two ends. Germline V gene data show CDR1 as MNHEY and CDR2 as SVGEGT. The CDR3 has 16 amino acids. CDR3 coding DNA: TGTGCCAGCAGTTACTCGGGGCCTGGCTCCTACAATGAGCAGTTCTTC. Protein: CASSYSGPGSYNEQFF.

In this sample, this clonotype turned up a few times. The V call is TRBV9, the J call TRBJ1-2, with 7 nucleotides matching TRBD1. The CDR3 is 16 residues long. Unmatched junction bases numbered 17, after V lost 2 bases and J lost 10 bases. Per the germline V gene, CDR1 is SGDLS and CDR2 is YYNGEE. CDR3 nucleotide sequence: TGTGCCAGCAGCGTCCTCGGTGGTGGGACAGCCGGGGCCTACACCTTC. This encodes CASSVLGGGTAGAYTF.

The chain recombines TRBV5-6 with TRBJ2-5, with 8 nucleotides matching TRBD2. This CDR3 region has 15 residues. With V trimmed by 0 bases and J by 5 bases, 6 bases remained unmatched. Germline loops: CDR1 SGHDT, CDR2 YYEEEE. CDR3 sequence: CASSLAGGVFETQYF. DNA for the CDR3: TGTGCCAGCAGCTTGGCCGGGGGGGTGTTTGAGACCCAGTACTTC.

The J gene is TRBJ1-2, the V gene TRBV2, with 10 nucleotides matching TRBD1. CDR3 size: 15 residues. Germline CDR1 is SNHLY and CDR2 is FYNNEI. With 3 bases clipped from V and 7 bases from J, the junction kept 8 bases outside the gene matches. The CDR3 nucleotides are TGTGCCAGCAGTGACCGGACAGGGGGAGGAGGTGGCTACACCTTC. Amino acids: CASSDRTGGGGGYTF.

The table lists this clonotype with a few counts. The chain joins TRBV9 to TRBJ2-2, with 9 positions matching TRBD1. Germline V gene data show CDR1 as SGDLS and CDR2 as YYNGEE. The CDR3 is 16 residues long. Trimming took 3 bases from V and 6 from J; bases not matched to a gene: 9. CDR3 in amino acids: CASSARMGQGAGELFF. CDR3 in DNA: TGTGCCAGCAGCGCCCGAATGGGACAGGGTGCCGGGGAGCTGTTTTTT.

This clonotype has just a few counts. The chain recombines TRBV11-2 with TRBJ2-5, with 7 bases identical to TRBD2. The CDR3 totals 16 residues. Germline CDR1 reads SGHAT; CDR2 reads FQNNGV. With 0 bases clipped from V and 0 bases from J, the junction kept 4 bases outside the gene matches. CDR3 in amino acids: CASSLEGLADQETQYF. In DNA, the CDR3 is TGTGCCAGCAGCTTAGAAGGGCTAGCGGACCAAGAGACCCAGTACTTC.

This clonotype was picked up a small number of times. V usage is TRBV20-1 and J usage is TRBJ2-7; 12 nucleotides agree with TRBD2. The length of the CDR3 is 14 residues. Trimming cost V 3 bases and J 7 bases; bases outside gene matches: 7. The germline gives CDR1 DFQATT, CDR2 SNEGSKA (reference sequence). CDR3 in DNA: TGCAGTGCTAGGAAACTAGCGGGAGGCAGTGAGCAGTACTTC. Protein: CSARKLAGGSEQYF.

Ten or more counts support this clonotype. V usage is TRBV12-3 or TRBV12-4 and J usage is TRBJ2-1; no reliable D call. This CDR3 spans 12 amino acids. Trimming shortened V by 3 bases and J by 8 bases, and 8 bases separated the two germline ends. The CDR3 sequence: CASSFSTYEQFF. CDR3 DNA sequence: TGTGCCAGCAGTTTCTCAACCTATGAGCAGTTCTTC.

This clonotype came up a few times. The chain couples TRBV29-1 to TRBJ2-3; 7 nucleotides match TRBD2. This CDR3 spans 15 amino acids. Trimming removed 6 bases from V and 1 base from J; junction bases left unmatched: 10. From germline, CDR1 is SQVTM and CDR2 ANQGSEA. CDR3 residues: CSVVDPSGGTDTQYF. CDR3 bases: TGCAGCGTCGTAGATCCTAGCGGCGGCACAGATACGCAGTATTTT.

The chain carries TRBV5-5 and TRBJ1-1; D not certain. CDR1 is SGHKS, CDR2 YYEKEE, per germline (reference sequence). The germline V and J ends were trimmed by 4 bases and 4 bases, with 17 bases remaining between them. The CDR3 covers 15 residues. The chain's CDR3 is CASSVWRIGGTEAFF. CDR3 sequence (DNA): TGTGCCAGCAGCGTCTGGAGGATTGGTGGCACTGAAGCTTTCTTT.

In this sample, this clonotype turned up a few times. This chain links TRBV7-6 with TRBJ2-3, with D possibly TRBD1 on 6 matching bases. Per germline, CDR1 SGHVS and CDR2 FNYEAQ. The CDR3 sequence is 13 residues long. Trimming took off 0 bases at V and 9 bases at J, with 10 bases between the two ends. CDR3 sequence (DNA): TGTGCCAGCAGCTTAGCACAGGGAGACACGCAGTATTTT. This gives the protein CASSLAQGDTQYF.

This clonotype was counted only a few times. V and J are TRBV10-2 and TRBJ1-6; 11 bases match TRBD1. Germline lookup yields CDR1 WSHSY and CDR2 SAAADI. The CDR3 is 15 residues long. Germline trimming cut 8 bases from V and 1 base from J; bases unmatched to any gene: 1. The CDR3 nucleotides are TGCGCCAGCGGACAGGGGGCTTCCTATAATTCACCCCTCCACTTT. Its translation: CASGQGASYNSPLHF.

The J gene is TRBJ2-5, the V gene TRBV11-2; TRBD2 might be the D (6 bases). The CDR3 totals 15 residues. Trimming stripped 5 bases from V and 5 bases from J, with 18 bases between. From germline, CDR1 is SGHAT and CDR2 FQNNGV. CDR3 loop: CASSHLERGKETQYF. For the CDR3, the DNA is TGTGCCAGCAGCCATTTAGAACGGGGGAAGGAGACCCAGTACTTC.

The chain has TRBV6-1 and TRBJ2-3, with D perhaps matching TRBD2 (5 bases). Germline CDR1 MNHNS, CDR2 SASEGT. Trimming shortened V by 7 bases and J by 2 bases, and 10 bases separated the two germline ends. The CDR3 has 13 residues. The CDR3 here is CASTSRYTDTQYF. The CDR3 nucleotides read TGTGCCAGCACTAGCAGATACACAGATACGCAGTATTTT.

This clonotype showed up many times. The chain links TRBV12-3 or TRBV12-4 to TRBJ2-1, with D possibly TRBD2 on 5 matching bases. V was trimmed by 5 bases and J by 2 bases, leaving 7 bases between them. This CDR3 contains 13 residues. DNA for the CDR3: TGTGCCAGCAGTCCGGGGACCTACAATGAGCAGTTCTTC. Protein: CASSPGTYNEQFF.

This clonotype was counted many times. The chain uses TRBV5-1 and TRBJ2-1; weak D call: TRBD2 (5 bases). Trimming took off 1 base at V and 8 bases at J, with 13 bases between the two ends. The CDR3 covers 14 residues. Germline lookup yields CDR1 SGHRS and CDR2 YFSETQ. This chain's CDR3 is CASSLRERGHEQFF. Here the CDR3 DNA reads TGCGCCAGCAGCTTGAGGGAGCGCGGTCATGAGCAGTTCTTC.

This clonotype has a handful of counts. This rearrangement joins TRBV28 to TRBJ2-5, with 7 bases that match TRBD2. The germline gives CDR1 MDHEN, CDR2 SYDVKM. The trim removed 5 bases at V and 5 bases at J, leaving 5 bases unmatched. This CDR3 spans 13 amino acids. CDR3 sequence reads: CASSATSLETQYF. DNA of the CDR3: TGTGCCAGCAGTGCGACTAGCCTGGAGACCCAGTACTTC.